This TCR beta chain was sequenced for a study of patients and donors after allogeneic stem cell transplantation. Trimming took 2 bases from V and 7 from J; bases not matched to a gene: 5. The CDR3 spans 13 residues. Germline lookup yields CDR1 SGDLS and CDR2 YYNGEE. TCRdb processed the RT-PCR reads anew with MiXCR; each CDR3 protein has one entry. Of about 24,000 distinct CDR3 sequences in the sample, approximately 42% were seen once. The sequenced material came from blood, either unsorted or a sorted T cell fraction (not recorded which). This chain joins TRBV9 and TRBJ1-2; 7 nucleotides line up with TRBD1. This sequence originates from a human donor who was either an allogeneic HSCT recipient or a stem cell or donor lymphocyte infusion donor (not recorded which). It is not recorded whose cells these are; they may come from a transplant donor. The CDR3 here is CASSVTGPGGYTF. In nucleotides, the CDR3 is TGTGCCAGCAGCGTGACAGGGCCAGGTGGCTACACCTTC. The full variable domain, completed using reference TRBV9 and TRBJ1-2, is DSGVTQTPKHLITATGQRVTLRCSPRSGDLSVYWYQQSLDQGLQFLIQYYNGEERAKGNILERFSAQQFPDLHSELNLSSLELGDSALYFCASSVTGPGGYTFGSGTRLTVV.